A selection of T cell receptor beta chains follows, all from one sample in a study of graft-versus-host responses after intestinal transplantation. Sequencing was performed with immunoSEQ multiplex PCR; in TCRdb, only in-frame clones are kept and a portion is missing. The profile shows about 94,000 clones, 91% of them singletons. Antigens for these TCRs are unknown. Sequenced material: unstimulated CD8+ T cells sorted from spleen or lymph node cells, taken before intestinal transplant. Receptors were obtained from a human donor who received an intestinal transplant. Both conserved end residues are part of each CDR3. A D gene is named only where the DNA matches it firmly. Only part of the rows carry a size: once, few, many, or a class if the clone is expanded.

CASSLGQGRLRNIQYF | TGTGCCAGCAGCTTAGGACAGGGACGTTTGAGAAACATTCAGTACTTC | TRBV7-9 | TRBD1 | TRBJ2-4 | .
CASSLGPGGFQPQHF | TGTGCCAGCAGCTTAGGGCCAGGGGGGTTCCAGCCCCAGCATTTT | TRBV7-2 | TRBD1 | TRBJ1-5 | .
CASSLQGESYEQYF | TGTGCCAGCAGTTTACAGGGGGAATCCTACGAGCAGTACTTC | TRBV6-5 | TRBD1 | TRBJ2-7 | .
CASSQDLAREQYF | TGCGCCAGCAGCCAAGATCTAGCTAGGGAGCAGTACTTC | TRBV4-3 | . | TRBJ2-7 | .
CASSPLPGKVNTEAFF | TGTGCCAGCAGTCCGCTCCCAGGGAAGGTGAACACTGAAGCTTTCTTT | TRBV27 | . | TRBJ1-1 | .
CASSGTAQETQYF | TGTGCCAGCAGTGGGACAGCACAAGAGACCCAGTACTTC | TRBV28 | TRBD1 | TRBJ2-5 | .
CASIAAGRNEAFF | TGTGCCAGCATTGCCGCGGGGAGGAATGAAGCTTTCTTT | TRBV7-2 | . | TRBJ1-1 | .
CASSLRDYSNQPQHF | TGTGCCAGCAGTTTACGAGATTATAGCAATCAGCCCCAGCATTTT | TRBV28 | . | TRBJ1-5 | .
CASRGGAYNEQFF | TGTGCCAGCCGGGGGGGGGCCTACAATGAGCAGTTCTTC | TRBV19 | TRBD2 | TRBJ2-1 | .
CASSQGWDSSLNIQYF | TGCGCCAGCAGCCAAGGATGGGACAGTTCTTTGAACATTCAGTACTTC | TRBV4-3 | TRBD1 | TRBJ2-4 | .
CASSFGTGYGYTF | TGCGCCAGCAGCTTTGGGACAGGCTATGGCTACACCTTC | TRBV5-1 | TRBD1 | TRBJ1-2 | few
CATSSGVGNSPLHF | TGTGCCACCAGCTCGGGGGTGGGGAATTCACCCCTCCACTTT | TRBV15 | . | TRBJ1-6 | .
CASSTRDSSYNSPLHF | TGTGCCAGTAGTACCCGGGACAGCTCCTATAATTCACCCCTCCACTTT | TRBV19 | TRBD1 | TRBJ1-6 | once
CASSLESSGIEYNEQFF | TGTGCCAGCAGCTTGGAGTCAAGCGGGATCGAATACAATGAGCAGTTCTTC | TRBV5-5 | TRBD2 | TRBJ2-1 | .
CASSIGGGDYEQYF | TGTGCCAGTAGTATAGGCGGGGGGGACTACGAGCAGTACTTC | TRBV19 | TRBD2 | TRBJ2-7 | once
CASIREDYGYTF | TGTGCCAGCATCAGGGAAGACTATGGCTACACCTTC | TRBV2 | . | TRBJ1-2 | few
CASSYSGNSYNEQFF | TGTGCCAGCAGTTATAGCGGGAACTCCTACAATGAGCAGTTCTTC | TRBV27 | TRBD2 | TRBJ2-1 | .
CATSRGTGNSPLHF | TGTGCCACCAGCAGAGGCACGGGTAATTCACCCCTCCACTTT | TRBV15 | . | TRBJ1-6 | .
CASSLRGGRNTEAFF | TGCGCCAGCAGCCTACGTGGGGGGAGGAACACTGAAGCTTTCTTT | TRBV5-1 | . | TRBJ1-1 | .
CASSPGPGQSYEQYF | TGTGCCAGCAGCCCGGGTCCTGGACAGTCATACGAGCAGTACTTC | TRBV5-5 | . | TRBJ2-7 | .
CASSLAVTSGSGEQFF | TGCGCCAGCAGCTTGGCTGTGACTAGCGGGAGCGGTGAGCAGTTCTTC | TRBV5-1 | TRBD2 | TRBJ2-1 | .
CASTSPGGGSNTEAFF | TGTGCCAGCACCTCACCTGGGGGGGGGAGTAACACTGAAGCTTTCTTT | TRBV11-2 | . | TRBJ1-1 | .
CASSLDVGEAAEAFF | TGTGCCAGCAGCTTAGATGTGGGGGAGGCGGCTGAAGCTTTCTTT | TRBV11-2 | . | TRBJ1-1 | .
CSVGRYGYTF | TGCAGTGTTGGGAGGTATGGCTACACCTTC | TRBV20-1 | . | TRBJ1-2 | .
CAIFGGGNTGELFF | TGTGCCATCTTTGGGGGGGGCAACACCGGGGAGCTGTTTTTT | TRBV7-6 | . | TRBJ2-2 | .
CASSPRIDGANVLTF | TGTGCCAGCAGCCCCCGCATAGATGGGGCCAACGTCCTGACTTTC | TRBV5-4 | . | TRBJ2-6 | .
CASSLLEGDFAEQYF | TGTGCCAGCAGCTTGTTGGAAGGGGATTTTGCCGAGCAGTACTTC | TRBV7-9 | . | TRBJ2-7 | few
CASGAGAGQPQHF | TGTGCCAGCGGCGCGGGGGCGGGTCAGCCCCAGCATTTT | TRBV27 | . | TRBJ1-5 | .
CASSLDTGTPYEQYF | TGCGCCAGCAGCTTGGATACAGGGACCCCCTACGAGCAGTACTTC | TRBV5-1 | . | TRBJ2-7 | .
CASSPRTSYEQYF | TGTGCCAGCAGTCCGCGGACTAGTTACGAGCAGTACTTC | TRBV28 | TRBD2 | TRBJ2-7 | .
CASRTGTGSGNTIYF | TGCGCCAGCAGGACCGGGACAGGCTCTGGAAACACCATATATTTT | TRBV5-1 | TRBD1 | TRBJ1-3 | .
CASSLGQGGYGYTF | TGTGCCAGCAGCTTGGGACAGGGTGGTTATGGCTACACCTTC | TRBV5-5 | TRBD1 | TRBJ1-2 | .
CAWSGTGGNIQYF | TGTGCCTGGAGTGGGACAGGCGGAAACATTCAGTACTTC | TRBV30 | TRBD1 | TRBJ2-4 | .
CASSESAGGPYNEQFF | TGCGCCAGCAGTGAGTCGGCGGGGGGGCCCTACAATGAGCAGTTCTTC | TRBV10-2 | TRBD2 | TRBJ2-1 | .
CASGLARAPRDEAFF | TGTGCTAGTGGTTTGGCCCGGGCACCCCGGGATGAAGCTTTCTTT | TRBV12-5 | . | TRBJ1-1 | .
CASRKMTGENYGYTF | TGTGCCAGCAGGAAAATGACAGGGGAGAACTATGGCTACACCTTC | TRBV2 | TRBD1 | TRBJ1-2 | .
CASSPPAVYEQYF | TGTGCCAGCAGCCCCCCCGCGGTCTACGAGCAGTACTTC | TRBV12-1 | . | TRBJ2-7 | .
CASSLSGASSSYNEQFF | TGTGCCAGCAGTTTATCTGGAGCCTCGAGCTCCTACAATGAGCAGTTCTTC | TRBV27 | . | TRBJ2-1 | .
CASSPTGTVGPGELFF | TGTGCCAGCAGCCCGACAGGGACCGTCGGACCCGGGGAGCTGTTTTTT | TRBV7-9 | TRBD1 | TRBJ2-2 | .
CASSLGGNTEAFF | TGTGCCAGCAGCTTGGGCGGGAACACTGAAGCTTTCTTT | TRBV5-6 | . | TRBJ1-1 | .
CASSEKDSSYEQYF | TGTGCCAGCAGTGAAAAGGACAGTTCCTACGAGCAGTACTTC | TRBV6-1 | . | TRBJ2-7 | .
CASSLQLAGVGEQYF | TGTGCCAGCAGTCTCCAATTAGCGGGAGTTGGGGAGCAGTACTTC | TRBV27 | TRBD2 | TRBJ2-7 | .
CASTAGGPVEQYF | TGTGCCAGCACGGCGGGAGGGCCTGTCGAGCAGTACTTC | TRBV2 | TRBD2 | TRBJ2-7 | .
CASSYWGRGGNSPLHF | TGTGCCAGCAGTTATTGGGGACGGGGGGGAAATTCACCCCTCCACTTT | TRBV6-5 | . | TRBJ1-6 | .
CASSLRGGTSPQETQYF | TGTGCCAGCAGCTTAAGGGGGGGGACTAGCCCCCAAGAGACCCAGTACTTC | TRBV9 | TRBD2 | TRBJ2-5 | .
CASSLTSGGHNEQFF | TGTGCCAGCAGCCTGACTAGCGGGGGTCACAATGAGCAGTTCTTC | TRBV27 | TRBD2 | TRBJ2-1 | .
CASSQVTANPTDTQYF | TGCGCCAGCAGCCAAGTTACAGCTAACCCTACAGATACGCAGTATTTT | TRBV4-1 | . | TRBJ2-3 | .
CASSLGAGVFDEQFF | TGCGCCAGCAGCTTGGGGGCGGGAGTATTCGATGAGCAGTTCTTC | TRBV5-1 | TRBD2 | TRBJ2-1 | .
CASSQEPLSTDTQYF | TGCGCCAGCAGCCAAGAACCACTTAGCACAGATACGCAGTATTTT | TRBV4-1 | . | TRBJ2-3 | .
CAWSVGQGSYEQYF | TGTGCCTGGAGTGTAGGACAGGGCTCCTACGAGCAGTACTTC | TRBV30 | TRBD1 | TRBJ2-7 | once
CASSPGGQSGNTIYF | TGTGCCAGCAGCCCAGGGGGCCAGTCTGGAAACACCATATATTTT | TRBV5-6 | TRBD1 | TRBJ1-3 | .
CASSFRDNQPQHF | TGTGCCAGCAGCTTCAGGGACAATCAGCCCCAGCATTTT | TRBV7-9 | . | TRBJ1-5 | .
CATSRDIDGGETQYF | TGTGCCACCAGCAGAGATATCGACGGGGGGGAGACCCAGTACTTC | TRBV15 | TRBD2 | TRBJ2-5 | .
CASSQGTSGTYEQYF | TGCGCCAGCAGCCAAGGGACTAGCGGGACCTACGAGCAGTACTTC | TRBV4-3 | TRBD2 | TRBJ2-7 | .
CASSRSGYEQYF | TGTGCCAGCAGCAGATCAGGGTACGAGCAGTACTTC | TRBV5-4 | . | TRBJ2-7 | once